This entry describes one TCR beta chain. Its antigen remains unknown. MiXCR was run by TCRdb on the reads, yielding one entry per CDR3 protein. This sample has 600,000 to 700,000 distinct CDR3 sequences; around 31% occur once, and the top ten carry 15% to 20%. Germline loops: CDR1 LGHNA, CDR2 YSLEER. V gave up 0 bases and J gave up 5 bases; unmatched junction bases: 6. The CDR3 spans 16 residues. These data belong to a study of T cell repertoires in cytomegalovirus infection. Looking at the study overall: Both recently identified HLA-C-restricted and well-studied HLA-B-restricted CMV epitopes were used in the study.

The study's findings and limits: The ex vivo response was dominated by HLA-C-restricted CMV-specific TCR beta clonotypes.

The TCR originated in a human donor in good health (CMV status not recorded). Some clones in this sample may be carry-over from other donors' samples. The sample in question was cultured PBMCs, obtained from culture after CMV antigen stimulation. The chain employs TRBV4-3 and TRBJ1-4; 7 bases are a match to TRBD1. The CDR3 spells CASSQDPGQRNEKLFF. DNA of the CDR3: TGCGCCAGCAGCCAAGACCCGGGACAGAGAAATGAAAAACTGTTTTTT.